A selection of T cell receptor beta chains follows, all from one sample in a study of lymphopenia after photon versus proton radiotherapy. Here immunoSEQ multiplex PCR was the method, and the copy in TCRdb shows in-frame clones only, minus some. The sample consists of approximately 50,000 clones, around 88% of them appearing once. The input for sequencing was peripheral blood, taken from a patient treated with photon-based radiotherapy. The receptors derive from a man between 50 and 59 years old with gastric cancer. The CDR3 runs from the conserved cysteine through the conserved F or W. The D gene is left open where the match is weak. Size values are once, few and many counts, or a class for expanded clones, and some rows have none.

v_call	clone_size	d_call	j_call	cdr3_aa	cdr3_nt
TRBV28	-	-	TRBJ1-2	CASLSTRRGGYTF	TGTGCCAGCCTAAGCACGCGCCGAGGTGGCTACACCTTC
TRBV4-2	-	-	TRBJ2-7	CASSRSGNSYEQYF	TGTGCCAGCAGTCGCTCAGGGAATTCCTACGAGCAGTACTTC
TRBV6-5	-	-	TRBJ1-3	CATTAAATGNTIYF	TGTGCCACTACCGCGGCAGCCACTGGAAACACCATATATTTT
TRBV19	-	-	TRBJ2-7	CASSSGGELGEQYF	TGTGCCAGTAGTAGTGGCGGAGAGTTAGGCGAGCAGTACTTC
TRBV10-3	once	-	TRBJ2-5	CAISERGRGQETQYF	TGTGCCATCAGTGAGCGGGGGAGGGGGCAAGAGACCCAGTACTTC
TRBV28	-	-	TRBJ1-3	CASGRGNPRNTIYF	TGTGCCAGCGGAAGGGGTAACCCTCGAAACACCATATATTTT
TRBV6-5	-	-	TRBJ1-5	CASSLDSYSNQPQHF	TGTGCCAGCAGTTTGGACAGTTATAGCAATCAGCCCCAGCATTTT
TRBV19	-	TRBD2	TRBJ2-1	CASSSAPPVSSGRNEQFF	TGTGCCAGTAGCTCCGCCCCCCCTGTCAGTAGCGGGAGGAATGAGCAGTTCTTC
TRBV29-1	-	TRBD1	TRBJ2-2	CSVEGTGGFANTGELFF	TGCAGCGTTGAAGGGACAGGGGGCTTCGCGAACACCGGGGAGCTGTTTTTT
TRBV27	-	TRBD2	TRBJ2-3	CASTEAGRAPDTQYF	TGTGCCAGCACCGAAGCGGGAAGAGCACCAGATACGCAGTATTTT
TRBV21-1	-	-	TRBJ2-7	CASSPGQDLSYEQYF	TGTGCCAGCAGCCCTGGACAGGACCTCTCCTACGAGCAGTACTTC
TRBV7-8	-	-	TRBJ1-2	CASSLGVDYGYTF	TGTGCCAGCAGCTTAGGGGTAGACTATGGCTACACCTTC
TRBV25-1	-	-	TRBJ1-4	CASSVSGHSEKLFF	TGTGCCAGCAGTGTGTCAGGGCATTCTGAAAAACTGTTTTTT
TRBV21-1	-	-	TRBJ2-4	CASSKRRGTSGRAKVIQYF	TGTGCCAGCAGCAAAAGGAGGGGGACTAGCGGGAGGGCCAAAGTCATTCAGTACTTC
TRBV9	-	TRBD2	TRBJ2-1	CASSVEAGVSSYNEQFF	TGTGCCAGCAGCGTAGAAGCGGGGGTTAGCTCCTACAATGAGCAGTTCTTC
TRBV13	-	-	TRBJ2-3	CASRDPKRSDTQYF	TGTGCCAGCAGGGATCCTAAAAGGTCAGATACGCAGTATTTT
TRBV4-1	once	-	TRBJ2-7	CASSQYFFSYEQYF	TGCGCCAGCAGCCAATATTTCTTTTCCTACGAGCAGTACTTC
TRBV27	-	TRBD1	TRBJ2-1	CASSLGPGQGNEQFF	TGTGCCAGCAGTTTAGGGCCGGGACAGGGGAATGAGCAGTTCTTC
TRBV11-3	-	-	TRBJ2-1	CASSLGTSNEQFF	TGTGCCAGCAGCTTAGGCACTAGCAATGAGCAGTTCTTC
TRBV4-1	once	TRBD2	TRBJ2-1	CASSQVRGGPYNEQFF	TGCGCCAGCAGCCAAGTGAGGGGAGGGCCATACAATGAGCAGTTCTTC
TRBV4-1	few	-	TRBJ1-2	CASSQGGVSGYTF	TGCGCCAGCAGCCAAGGAGGGGTTAGTGGCTACACCTTC